Shown below are 23 T cell receptor beta chains from a single sample sequenced in a study of CD8+CD57+ T cells in acquired aplastic anemia. Genomic DNA, serving as template, underwent TCR beta VDJ and CDR3 profiling. TCRdb used MiXCR to reprocess the reads, holding one entry per CDR3 protein. The sample contains 100,000 to 150,000 distinct CDR3 sequences, over 45% of which appear only once. Sequences were obtained from sorted CD4+, CD8+, or CD8+CD57+ T cells (not recorded which) from PBMCs. Receptors were obtained from a human donor in good health, serving as a control.

This clonotype turned up a few times. The gene calls are TRBV15 and TRBJ2-7; 8 positions match TRBD1. CDR1 is LNHNV, CDR2 YYDKDF, per germline (reference sequence). This CDR3 spans 14 amino acids. V dropped 0 bases and J dropped 12; count of bases not matched to a gene: 10. The CDR3 region has the DNA TGTGCCACCAGCAGAGATAAGACAGGGGCCAGTGGGTACTTC. This translates into CATSRDKTGASGYF.

This clonotype came up many times. The chain carries TRBV6-2 or TRBV6-3 and TRBJ1-5, with unresolved D. This CDR3 contains 13 residues. Germline V gives CDR1 MNHEY, CDR2 SVGEGT. Trimming took 7 bases from V and 4 from J, leaving 11 bases between them. The DNA of the CDR3 is TGTGCCAGCAAAGACATAGCGAATCAGCCCCAGCATTTT. Its translation is CASKDIANQPQHF.

The chain couples TRBV7-2 to TRBJ1-2; TRBD1 agrees at 7 bases. CDR3 length: 15 residues. V lost 5 bases, J lost 3 bases, and 9 bases stayed unmatched. Germline V lookup: CDR1 SGHTA, CDR2 FQGNSA. The DNA of the CDR3 is TGTGCCAGCAGCACCCCGGACAGGCGGCACTATGGCTACACCTTC. Its translation: CASSTPDRRHYGYTF.

This clonotype was found many times. The chain recombines TRBV5-1 with TRBJ2-3, with 11 bases matching TRBD2. Germline CDR1 and CDR2: SGHRS and YFSETQ. The V gene end was trimmed by 4 bases and the J gene end by 6 bases; junction bases not matched to a gene: 10. This CDR3 has 16 amino acids. For the CDR3, the DNA is TGCGCCAGCAGCCTTGAGGGACTAGCGGCCCCGGATACGCAGTATTTT. The encoded protein is CASSLEGLAAPDTQYF.

V gene TRBV9 combines with J gene TRBJ1-2, with D uncertain. Trimming cost V 4 bases and J 7 bases, with 17 bases left between them. The CDR3 spans 14 residues. Germline V gives CDR1 SGDLS, CDR2 YYNGEE. The CDR3 region is CASSPHDNPGGYTF. The CDR3 DNA follows: TGTGCCAGCAGCCCGCACGACAATCCGGGTGGCTACACCTTC.

The chain couples TRBV7-9 to TRBJ2-2; unclear D gene. Germline CDR1 SEHNR, CDR2 FQNEAQ (reference sequence). The CDR3 runs to 18 residues. V lost 5 bases, J lost 0 bases, and 19 bases lay in between. CDR3: CASSQDFRVGSNTGELFF. The CDR3, as DNA: TGTGCCAGCAGCCAAGATTTCCGGGTTGGGTCGAACACCGGGGAGCTGTTTTTT.

In this sample, this clonotype turned up many times. CDR3 loop: CASRGGGETQYF. The CDR3 coding sequence is TGCGCCAGCAGAGGGGGGGGCGAGACCCAGTACTTC. The rearrangement joins TRBV5-1 to TRBJ2-5, with D tentatively TRBD2 (7 bases). Deletions cut 5 bases from V and 5 bases from J, with 10 bases between. The CDR3 extends over 12 amino acids. The germline gives CDR1 SGHRS, CDR2 YFSETQ.

In the case of this clonotype: The junction shows a germline mismatch at one end, possibly a read error. This rearrangement joins TRBV18 to TRBJ1-1; 7 nucleotides align to TRBD1. The CDR3 is 17 amino acids. Germline CDR1 KGHSH, CDR2 LQKENI. The CDR3 DNA is TGTGCCTGCTCACCACCGGACAGGCAATACATGAACACTGAAGCTTTCTTT. Its translation: CACSPPDRQYMNTEAFF.

In the case of this clonotype: The CDR3 carries no conserved terminal phenylalanine or tryptophan, so it likely arises from a read error. The genes are TRBV11-2 and TRBJ2-1; 8 bases map to TRBD2. CDR1 is SGHAT and CDR2 is FQNNGV in the germline V gene. CDR3 size: 15 residues. CDR3 residues: CAGSLSAGETNEQFL. As DNA, the CDR3 is TGTGCCGGCAGCTTATCAGCGGGGGAGACAAATGAGCAGTTCCTC.

With regard to this clonotype: Because it lacks the conserved phenylalanine or tryptophan at the end, this CDR3 is likely a read error. No DNA is shown, since the ends of the CDR3 on it are uncertain; the CDR3 is the one TCRdb lists. The chain has TRBV7-3 and TRBJ2-5; the table gives TRBD1 as D, unverified against the DNA. The CDR3 spans 8 amino acids, including both terminal residues. Germline V gene sequence: CDR1 SGHTA, CDR2 FQGTGA. This chain's CDR3 is CASSSRGA.

CDR3 nucleotides: TGTGCCTCGGGAGAGGGTACTGAAGCTTTCTTT. Translation: CASGEGTEAFF. This chain links TRBV19 with TRBJ1-1; D unresolved. The length of the CDR3 is 11 residues. Germline loops: CDR1 LNHDA, CDR2 SQIVND (reference sequence). V was cut by 11 bases and J by 5 bases, with 12 bases left in between.

A few counts support this clonotype. The chain uses TRBV20-1 and TRBJ2-5; D is perhaps TRBD1 or TRBD2 (6 bases each). V lost 4 bases and J 6 bases, leaving 18 bases between the germline ends. Germline V lookup: CDR1 DFQATT, CDR2 SNEGSKA (reference sequence). The CDR3 sequence is 14 residues long. CDR3 coding DNA: TGCAGTGCTATCGGGGGCAGAGCCATGAAGACCCAGTACTTC. Translated: CSAIGGRAMKTQYF.

The chain combines TRBV4-1 with TRBJ1-3; 8 positions agree with TRBD1. V lost 2 bases, J lost 3 bases, and 6 bases stayed unmatched. The CDR3 extends over 16 amino acids. Germline V lookup: CDR1 MGHRA, CDR2 YSYEKL. DNA for the CDR3: TGCGCCAGCAGCCAATATGCAGGGGGCGGTGGAAACACCATATATTTT. This translates into CASSQYAGGGGNTIYF.

This CDR3 is CAISGWDQETQYF. The CDR3 nucleotides are TGTGCCATCAGTGGATGGGATCAAGAGACCCAGTACTTC. The rearrangement uses TRBV10-3 and TRBJ2-5; no definite D call. Germline V lookup: CDR1 ENHRY, CDR2 SYGVKD. V was clipped by 4 bases and J by 2 bases, with 8 bases between them. This CDR3 is built from 13 residues.

This clonotype came up many times. Written as DNA, the CDR3 is TGTGCCAGCAGTTACGGGGGACGGTATGGCTACACCTTC. Its protein product is CASSYGGRYGYTF. The chain employs TRBV6-2 or TRBV6-3 and TRBJ1-2; possible D gene TRBD1, 5 bases. V gave up 2 bases and J gave up 5 bases, with 9 bases separating them. This CDR3 is 13 amino acids long. Germline CDR1 reads MNHEY; CDR2 reads SVGEGT.

Points on this clonotype: Just one base apart from a much larger clone, this may be a read error. The CDR3 reads CASSLLGTGNPYEQYF. The CDR3 nucleotides read TGTGCCAGCAGTTTACTTGGGACAGGGAATCCATACGAGCAGTACTTC. V usage is TRBV12-3 or TRBV12-4 and J usage is TRBJ2-7, with TRBD1 matching over 9 bases. V shed 2 bases, J shed 4 bases, and the junction held 9 bases outside the gene matches. This CDR3 is 16 amino acids long.

This clonotype has at least ten counts. This sequence joins TRBV7-2 and TRBJ2-6; the D call may be TRBD1 or TRBD2 (5 bases each). The CDR3 is 16 residues long. Germline V gene lookup returns CDR1 SGHTA and CDR2 FQGNSA. Trimming left V 5 bases short and J 2 bases short, with 13 bases between. CDR3 in amino acids: CASSRQGAPGANVLTF. CDR3 DNA sequence: TGTGCCAGCAGCCGTCAGGGAGCCCCTGGGGCCAACGTCCTGACTTTC.

This chain uses TRBV24-1 with TRBJ1-5; possible D gene TRBD1, 6 bases. This CDR3 comprises 14 residues. CDR1 and CDR2 (germline): KGHDR, SFDVKD. V was pared by 2 bases and J by 5 bases, with 9 bases between. DNA for the CDR3: TGTGCCACCAGTGATTCAGGGGCGCATCAGCCCCAGCATTTT. Residues: CATSDSGAHQPQHF.

A word on this clonotype: The conserved closing phenylalanine or tryptophan is absent in this CDR3, likely reflecting a read error. The DNA is left out, because the CDR3 cannot be placed on it with certainty; the CDR3 is given as TCRdb lists it. The chain has TRBV15 and TRBJ2-5; the D call of TRBD2 is as the table states it, not checked on the DNA. In germline, CDR1 is LNHNV, CDR2 YYDKDF (reference sequence). The CDR3 sequence runs 8 residues, both termini included. The CDR3: CATSVPGL.

Comments on this clonotype: Sequence at one end of the junction differs from germline and may be a read error. The V and J genes are TRBV7-2 and TRBJ1-6, with TRBD1 identical over 7 bases. The CDR3 runs to 15 residues. Germline-derived CDR1 and CDR2 are SGHTA and FQGNSA. The CDR3 region is CASSDRANDNLPLHF. The CDR3 nucleotides read TGCGCCAGCAGCGACAGGGCGAATGATAATTTACCCCTCCACTTT.

This clonotype was seen ten or more times. The chain employs TRBV4-1 and TRBJ2-2, with a tentative D call TRBD1 (5 bases). This CDR3 has 14 residues. Per the germline V gene, CDR1 is MGHRA and CDR2 is YSYEKL. The germline V and J ends were trimmed by 4 bases and 6 bases, with 12 bases remaining between them. The CDR3 nucleotides are TGCGCCAGCAGCCCCAGGGCGGATCCCGGGGAGCTGTTTTTT. Residues: CASSPRADPGELFF.

Ten or more counts support this clonotype. This chain links TRBV19 with TRBJ2-4; 8 nucleotides match TRBD1. Germline CDR1 reads LNHDA; CDR2 reads SQIVND (reference sequence). CDR3 length: 13 amino acids. The ends lost 7 bases at V and 6 bases at J; junction bases unmatched: 5. The CDR3 coding sequence is TGTGCCAGTACCAACAGGGGGAGAAACATTCAGTACTTC. It is translated as CASTNRGRNIQYF.

The rearrangement uses TRBV13 and TRBJ1-2; the D gene is possibly TRBD1 (5 bases). The CDR3 runs to 15 residues. V gave up 0 bases and J gave up 4 bases, with 12 bases separating them. Germline V CDR1 and CDR2: PRHDT, FYEKMQ (reference sequence). The DNA of the CDR3 is TGTGCCAGCAGCTTAGGCGGCGGGGACCTCTATGGCTACACCTTC. It codes for CASSLGGGDLYGYTF.